This is a list of T cell receptor beta chains from one sample in a study of human T cells and chemical hapten exposure. TCRdb analysed the RACE reads with MiXCR anew, one entry per CDR3 protein. The table shows 82,000 or so distinct CDR3 sequences, with roughly 13% occurring only once. Material: whole blood, obtained in connection with sensitization to the hapten diphenylcyclopropenone (DPC). The receptor source for this set is a woman aged 50 to 65 with alopecia areata. Some clones in this sample may be carry-over from other donors' samples. Each CDR3 is given with its conserved first and last residue. A D gene is named only where the DNA matches it firmly. Size values are once, few and many counts, or a class for expanded clones, and some rows have none.

j_gene,abundance,d_gene,v_gene,CDR3aa,CDR3nt
TRBJ1-2,few,NA,TRBV12-3/TRBV12-4,CASSLTDYYGYTF,TGTGCCAGCAGTTTGACAGACTACTATGGCTACACCTTC
TRBJ2-1,NA,TRBD2,TRBV4-2,CASSQDTPSSGRLDEQFF,TGTGCCAGCAGCCAAGATACCCCCTCTAGCGGGAGATTAGATGAGCAGTTCTTC
TRBJ2-1,many,TRBD2,TRBV10-3,CAISESGRSPVNEQFF,TGTGCCATCAGTGAGAGCGGGAGGTCTCCAGTCAATGAGCAGTTCTTC
TRBJ2-1,NA,TRBD2,TRBV20-1,CSAAGGVNEQFF,TGCAGTGCAGCGGGAGGGGTGAATGAGCAGTTCTTC
TRBJ2-2,many,TRBD2,TRBV27,CASRKGTSGSNTGELFF,TGTGCCAGCAGGAAAGGGACTAGCGGGAGCAACACCGGGGAGCTGTTTTTT
TRBJ1-6,NA,NA,TRBV15,CATSRARTANNSPLHF,TGTGCCACCAGCAGAGCCCGGACGGCGAATAATTCACCCCTCCACTTT
TRBJ2-5,many,TRBD1,TRBV10-1,CASSDRAQGAQYF,TGCGCCAGCAGCGACCGGGCCCAGGGGGCCCAGTACTTC
TRBJ2-4,NA,TRBD2,TRBV5-1,CASSIGLAKAKNIQYF,TGCGCCAGCAGCATAGGACTAGCCAAAGCCAAAAACATTCAGTACTTC
TRBJ2-3,NA,TRBD1,TRBV29-1,CSVSDRAADTQYF,TGCAGCGTATCGGACAGGGCGGCAGATACGCAGTATTTT
TRBJ1-6,NA,NA,TRBV28,CASSWGRGTLHF,TGTGCCAGCAGCTGGGGCAGGGGAACCCTCCACTTT
TRBJ1-1,NA,NA,TRBV5-6,CASQEGSLMNTEAFF,TGTGCCAGCCAAGAAGGTTCGCTGATGAACACTGAAGCTTTCTTT
TRBJ2-2,NA,TRBD2,TRBV27,CASSLRGASFTGELFF,TGTGCCAGCAGTTTGCGGGGGGCGAGTTTCACCGGGGAGCTGTTTTTT
TRBJ2-7,NA,NA,TRBV3-1,CASSRTGGANYEQYF,TGTGCCAGCAGCCGCACCGGAGGGGCTAACTACGAGCAGTACTTC
TRBJ1-5,many,NA,TRBV29-1,CSVDEGGNQPQHF,TGCAGCGTTGATGAGGGCGGCAATCAGCCCCAGCATTTT
TRBJ1-1,NA,TRBD1,TRBV7-8,CASSIRDRGSNTEAFF,TGTGCCAGCAGCATCCGGGACAGGGGTTCGAACACTGAAGCTTTCTTT
TRBJ2-1,many,NA,TRBV18,CASSPRLGLHYNEQFF,TGTGCCAGCTCACCACGTTTGGGACTGCACTACAATGAGCAGTTCTTC
TRBJ2-7,many,TRBD2,TRBV6-1,CASSEWRGLGAYEQYF,TGTGCCAGCAGTGAGTGGAGGGGACTAGGGGCCTACGAGCAGTACTTC
TRBJ2-3,NA,NA,TRBV3-1,CASSQGYQTDTQYF,TGTGCCAGCAGCCAGGGGTACCAGACAGATACGCAGTATTTT
TRBJ2-5,many,TRBD1,TRBV29-1,CSVQETGLETQYF,TGCAGCGTTCAAGAGACAGGGTTGGAGACCCAGTACTTC
TRBJ2-2,many,NA,TRBV4-1,CASTGAIPNTGELFF,TGCGCCAGCACCGGAGCGATACCGAACACCGGGGAGCTGTTTTTT
TRBJ1-2,many,NA,TRBV20-1,CSARVGGNYGYTF,TGCAGTGCTAGAGTCGGGGGAAACTATGGCTACACCTTC
TRBJ2-1,NA,TRBD2,TRBV7-2,CASSLSTSVDEQFF,TGTGCCAGCAGCTTAAGCACTAGCGTCGATGAGCAGTTCTTC
TRBJ2-2,many,NA,TRBV7-2,CASSLYNRLYTGELFF,TGTGCCAGCAGCTTATACAACCGACTCTACACCGGGGAGCTGTTTTTT
TRBJ2-5,NA,NA,TRBV12-3/TRBV12-4,CASTIGIQETQYF,TGTGCCAGCACCATCGGGATTCAAGAGACCCAGTACTTC
TRBJ2-4,NA,TRBD1,TRBV20-1,CSVPPGQGAQAKNIQYF,TGCAGTGTCCCACCGGGACAGGGGGCCCAGGCCAAAAACATTCAGTACTTC
TRBJ1-1,few,TRBD1,TRBV3-1,CASSRQGKPEAFF,TGTGCCAGCAGCCGACAGGGAAAACCTGAAGCTTTCTTT
TRBJ2-7,few,TRBD2,TRBV7-8,CASSSDPGTSDEQYF,TGTGCCAGCAGCTCCGATCCAGGGACTAGCGACGAGCAGTACTTC
TRBJ2-7,NA,NA,TRBV30,CAWSVLPPPYTYEQYF,TGTGCCTGGAGTGTACTCCCCCCCCCTTATACCTACGAGCAGTACTTC
TRBJ2-3,many,NA,TRBV7-6,CASSLPNRGRDTDTQYF,TGTGCCAGCAGCTTACCCAATAGGGGCAGGGACACAGATACGCAGTATTTT
TRBJ2-5,NA,TRBD2,TRBV27,CASRTGTSGYETQYF,TGTGCCAGCAGGACCGGGACTAGCGGGTACGAGACCCAGTACTTC
TRBJ1-1,NA,NA,TRBV20-1,CSHLAPPGNTEAFF,TGCAGTCACTTGGCACCCCCCGGGAACACTGAAGCTTTCTTT
TRBJ1-1,few,NA,TRBV7-3,CASSFQGASEAFF,TGTGCCAGCAGCTTCCAAGGAGCTTCTGAAGCTTTCTTT
TRBJ1-1,NA,NA,TRBV14,CASSQFRNTEAFF,TGTGCCAGCAGCCAATTCAGGAACACTGAAGCTTTCTTT
TRBJ1-3,NA,NA,TRBV29-1,CSVEERFSGNTIYF,TGCAGCGTTGAAGAAAGGTTCTCTGGAAACACCATATATTTT
TRBJ2-7,many,TRBD2,TRBV6-2/TRBV6-3,CASSPPLAGAYEQYF,TGTGCCAGCAGTCCCCCACTGGCGGGAGCTTACGAGCAGTACTTC
TRBJ2-2,few,NA,TRBV20-1,CSARGDTGELFF,TGCAGTGCTAGGGGTGACACCGGGGAGCTGTTTTTT
TRBJ2-6,few,NA,TRBV2,CASSVSGTANVLTF,TGTGCCAGCAGTGTTTCCGGGACAGCCAACGTCCTGACTTTC
TRBJ1-1,few,NA,TRBV5-1,CASRPTGEVGNTEAFF,TGCGCCAGCAGACCAACAGGTGAAGTGGGTAACACTGAAGCTTTCTTT
TRBJ1-1,few,TRBD1,TRBV11-1,CASTLGRTGSHTEAFF,TGTGCCAGCACCTTGGGCAGGACAGGGTCGCACACTGAAGCTTTCTTT
TRBJ2-1,NA,TRBD2,TRBV20-1,CSAREELAGSNEQFF,TGCAGTGCTAGAGAGGAGCTAGCGGGCAGCAATGAGCAGTTCTTC
TRBJ2-3,few,NA,TRBV5-1,CASSRGDSPTDTQYF,TGCGCCAGCAGCAGGGGGGACAGCCCAACAGATACGCAGTATTTT
TRBJ2-7,NA,TRBD1,TRBV9,CASSGTGTGGYEQYF,TGTGCCAGCAGCGGAACCGGGACAGGGGGATACGAGCAGTACTTC
TRBJ1-1,few,NA,TRBV14,CASSIRSNTEAFF,TGTGCCAGCAGCATACGGTCGAACACTGAAGCTTTCTTT
TRBJ1-1,many,NA,TRBV12-3/TRBV12-4,CASSLVRDTEAFF,TGTGCCAGCAGTTTGGTCAGGGACACTGAAGCTTTCTTT
TRBJ2-1,few,TRBD2,TRBV12-3/TRBV12-4,CASSLLPLLAGDLGNEQFF,TGTGCCAGCAGTTTACTCCCCCTTCTAGCGGGAGACCTGGGAAATGAGCAGTTCTTC
TRBJ2-7,many,NA,TRBV2,CADRDTSYEQYF,TGTGCCGACCGGGACACCTCCTACGAGCAGTACTTC
TRBJ2-1,many,TRBD2,TRBV7-2,CASSLETSGRSYNEQFF,TGTGCCAGCAGCTTAGAGACTAGCGGGAGATCTTACAATGAGCAGTTCTTC
TRBJ2-7,few,NA,TRBV29-1,CSVEDSVTYEQYF,TGCAGCGTTGAAGATAGCGTTACCTACGAGCAGTACTTC
TRBJ1-1,NA,NA,TRBV6-2/TRBV6-3,CASSSGVAFF,TGTGCCAGCAGCTCTGGGGTAGCTTTCTTT
TRBJ2-1,many,NA,TRBV15,CATSGGGYNEQFF,TGTGCCACCAGCGGAGGCGGCTACAATGAGCAGTTCTTC
TRBJ2-1,NA,TRBD2,TRBV15,CATSRVGGRSYEQFF,TGTGCCACCAGCAGAGTTGGCGGGAGGAGCTATGAGCAGTTCTTC